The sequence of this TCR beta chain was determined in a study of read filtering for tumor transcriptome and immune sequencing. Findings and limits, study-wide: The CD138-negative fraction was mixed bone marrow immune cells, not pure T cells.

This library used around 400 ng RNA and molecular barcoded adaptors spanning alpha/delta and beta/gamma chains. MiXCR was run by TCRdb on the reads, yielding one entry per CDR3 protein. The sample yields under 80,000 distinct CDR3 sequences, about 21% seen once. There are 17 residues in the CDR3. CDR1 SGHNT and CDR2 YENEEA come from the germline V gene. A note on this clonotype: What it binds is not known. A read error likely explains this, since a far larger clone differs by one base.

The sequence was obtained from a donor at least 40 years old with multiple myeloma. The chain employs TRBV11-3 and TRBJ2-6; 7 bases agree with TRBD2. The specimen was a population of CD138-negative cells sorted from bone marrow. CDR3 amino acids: CASSSRGESSGANVPTF. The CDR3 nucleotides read TGTGCCAGCAGCTCTCGGGGGGAGAGCTCTGGGGCCAACGTCCCGACTTTC. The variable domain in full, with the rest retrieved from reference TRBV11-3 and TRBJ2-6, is EAGVVQSPRYKIIEKKQPVAFWCNPISGHNTLYWYLQNLGQGPELLIRYENEEAVDDSQLPKDRFSAERLKGVDSTLKIQPAELGDSAVYLCASSSRGESSGANVPTFGAGSRLTVL.